This T cell receptor (beta chain) was sequenced for a study of identical twins. This clonotype was picked up many times. This CDR3 comprises 12 residues. The V gene's germline CDR1 is SQVTM and CDR2 ANQGSEA. J was trimmed by 4 bases and V by 5 bases; bases with no gene match: 4. Template switching created a universal primer site, and the cDNA included unique molecular identifiers. TCRdb independently ran MiXCR on the 5' RACE reads; one entry per CDR3 protein. Among 1.5 million to 2 million distinct CDR3 sequences listed, more than 30% were seen once. This TCR derives from a newborn girl in good health. Sequencing was performed on cord blood. The V and J genes are TRBV29-1 and TRBJ1-2; 7 nucleotides agree with TRBD1. Here the CDR3 DNA reads TGCAGCGTTCACACAGGGGCCTATGGCTACACCTTC. Amino acid sequence: CSVHTGAYGYTF.